The 2 T cell receptor beta chains listed next were all sequenced from one sample in a study of T cells after yellow fever vaccination. TCRdb re-called the 5' RACE reads with MiXCR, one entry per CDR3 protein. The data hold under 200,000 distinct CDR3 sequences, with roughly 11% observed a single time. The sequences come from CD8+ T cells sorted from PBMCs, collected 15 days after the yellow fever booster vaccination. The receptors shown here come from a man younger than 35 who received the YFV17D yellow fever vaccine.

In DNA form, the CDR3 reads TGTGCCAGCAGTGCTCGCCTAAGAGATACGCAGTATTTT. The encoded protein is CASSARLRDTQYF. The J gene is TRBJ2-3, the V gene TRBV28; D ambiguous. Germline CDR1 reads MDHEN; CDR2 reads SYDVKM. V shed 5 bases and J shed 5 bases, with 11 bases lying between them. The CDR3 is 13 amino acids.

This clonotype came up a few times. The V gene is TRBV6-5, the J gene TRBJ2-2, with 8 bases identical to TRBD1. Per germline, CDR1 MNHEY and CDR2 SVGAGI. The CDR3 extends over 15 amino acids. Germline trimming cut 6 bases from V and 1 base from J; bases unmatched to any gene: 4. In nucleotides, the CDR3 is TGTGCCAGCAGCACAGGACAGGGGAACACCGGGGAGCTGTTTTTT. Translation gives CASSTGQGNTGELFF.